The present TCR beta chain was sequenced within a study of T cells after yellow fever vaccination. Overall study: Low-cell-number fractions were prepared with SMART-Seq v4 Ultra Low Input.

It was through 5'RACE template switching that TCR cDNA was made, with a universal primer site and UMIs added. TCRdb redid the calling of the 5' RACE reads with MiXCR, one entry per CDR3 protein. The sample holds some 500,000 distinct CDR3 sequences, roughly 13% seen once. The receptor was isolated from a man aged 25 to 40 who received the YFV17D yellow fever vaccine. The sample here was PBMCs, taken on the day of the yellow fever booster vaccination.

CDR3 coding DNA: TGTGCCAGCAGCTTGGGGGCTATCAGCTCCTACAATGAGCAGTTCTTC. This sequence encodes CASSLGAISSYNEQFF. The rearrangement joins TRBV5-4 to TRBJ2-1; D unclear. V lost 0 bases and J lost 0, with 10 bases in between. Germline V gives CDR1 SGHNT, CDR2 YYREEE (reference sequence). This CDR3 spans 16 amino acids.